Listed below are T cell receptor beta chains from one sample, sequenced in a study of OX40 agonist ivuxolimab in advanced cancers. Assay used: immunoSEQ multiplex PCR; TCRdb lists only in-frame clones, some missing. The sample lists about 15,000 clones; approximately 82% were seen once. Sample: CD4+ or CD8+ T cells sorted from blood, taken in a trial of the OX40 agonist ivuxolimab. The receptors originated from an adult with an advanced solid tumor such as melanoma, head and neck, liver or kidney cancer. The CDR3 runs from the conserved cysteine through the conserved F or W. A D gene is named only where the DNA matches it firmly. Some rows mark clone size as missing; the rest say once, few, many or name a class of expanded clone.

d_call: -; v_call: TRBV7-1; clone_size: -; j_call: TRBJ2-7; cdr3_aa: CASSDPMSHEQYF; cdr3_nt: TGTGCCAGCAGCGATCCCATGTCCCACGAGCAGTACTTC
d_call: -; v_call: TRBV27; clone_size: once; j_call: TRBJ1-2; cdr3_aa: CASSLSSNYGYTF; cdr3_nt: TGTGCCAGCAGCCTCAGTTCTAACTATGGCTACACCTTC
d_call: -; v_call: TRBV7-6; clone_size: -; j_call: TRBJ2-1; cdr3_aa: CASSLLAEGNEQFF; cdr3_nt: TGTGCCAGCAGCTTATTGGCAGAAGGGAATGAGCAGTTCTTC
d_call: -; v_call: TRBV18; clone_size: -; j_call: TRBJ2-3; cdr3_aa: CASSPRSRDTQYF; cdr3_nt: TGTGCCAGCTCACCACGGTCTCGAGATACGCAGTATTTT
d_call: TRBD2; v_call: TRBV11-2; clone_size: -; j_call: TRBJ2-5; cdr3_aa: CASSPAGLSGVETQYF; cdr3_nt: TGTGCCAGCAGCCCCGCGGGGCTTAGCGGGGTGGAGACCCAGTACTTC
d_call: TRBD2; v_call: TRBV7-3; clone_size: -; j_call: TRBJ2-1; cdr3_aa: CASSLSGSYYEQFF; cdr3_nt: TGTGCCAGCAGCCTAAGCGGGAGTTACTATGAGCAGTTCTTC
d_call: -; v_call: TRBV4-3; clone_size: once; j_call: TRBJ2-7; cdr3_aa: CASSQRRGPGSSYEQYF; cdr3_nt: TGCGCCAGCAGCCAGAGAAGGGGTCCCGGGAGCTCCTACGAGCAGTACTTC
d_call: -; v_call: TRBV4-3; clone_size: -; j_call: TRBJ1-5; cdr3_aa: CASSQDFANQPQHF; cdr3_nt: TGCGCCAGCAGCCAAGATTTCGCCAATCAGCCCCAGCATTTT
d_call: -; v_call: TRBV27; clone_size: -; j_call: TRBJ1-6; cdr3_aa: CASSLSGGEGSPLHF; cdr3_nt: TGTGCCAGCAGTTTATCGGGAGGGGAAGGCTCACCCCTCCACTTT
d_call: -; v_call: TRBV28; clone_size: -; j_call: TRBJ1-5; cdr3_aa: CASSLSARIQPQHF; cdr3_nt: TGTGCCAGCAGTTTATCGGCCCGCATCCAACCCCAGCATTTT
d_call: -; v_call: TRBV11-2; clone_size: -; j_call: TRBJ2-6; cdr3_aa: CASSTKPGLGANVLTF; cdr3_nt: TGTGCCAGCAGCACAAAGCCAGGGTTGGGGGCCAACGTCCTGACTTTC
d_call: -; v_call: TRBV5-6; clone_size: -; j_call: TRBJ1-1; cdr3_aa: CASSLGGRPFF; cdr3_nt: TGTGCCAGCAGCTTGGGAGGGCGGCCTTTCTTT
d_call: -; v_call: TRBV13; clone_size: -; j_call: TRBJ2-1; cdr3_aa: CASSFGGPGFEQFF; cdr3_nt: TGTGCCAGCAGCTTTGGAGGGCCGGGTTTTGAGCAGTTCTTC
d_call: TRBD2; v_call: TRBV10-2; clone_size: once; j_call: TRBJ2-7; cdr3_aa: CASSISGRAYEQYF; cdr3_nt: TGCGCCAGCAGTATTAGCGGGAGGGCCTACGAGCAGTACTTC
d_call: TRBD2; v_call: TRBV27; clone_size: -; j_call: TRBJ2-7; cdr3_aa: CASRRSGSYNEQYF; cdr3_nt: TGTGCCAGCAGACGCAGCGGGAGTTACAACGAGCAGTACTTC
d_call: TRBD1; v_call: TRBV7-9; clone_size: few; j_call: TRBJ2-7; cdr3_aa: CASSPVSGQGDEQYF; cdr3_nt: TGTGCCAGCAGCCCGGTATCCGGACAGGGCGACGAGCAGTACTTC
d_call: TRBD1; v_call: TRBV11-2; clone_size: -; j_call: TRBJ2-7; cdr3_aa: CASSAPGQNLYEQYF; cdr3_nt: TGTGCCAGCAGCGCGCCGGGACAGAACCTTTACGAGCAGTACTTC
d_call: -; v_call: TRBV5-1; clone_size: -; j_call: TRBJ2-1; cdr3_aa: CASSLELRGAMVYNEQFF; cdr3_nt: TGCGCCAGCAGCTTGGAACTCCGGGGGGCTATGGTGTACAATGAGCAGTTCTTC
d_call: TRBD2; v_call: TRBV30; clone_size: -; j_call: TRBJ2-1; cdr3_aa: CAWGLAGDEQFF; cdr3_nt: TGTGCCTGGGGACTAGCGGGCGATGAGCAGTTCTTC
d_call: -; v_call: TRBV2; clone_size: -; j_call: TRBJ2-3; cdr3_aa: CASSEGVPSTDTQYF; cdr3_nt: TGTGCCAGCAGTGAAGGGGTCCCGAGCACAGATACGCAGTATTTT
d_call: -; v_call: TRBV4-2; clone_size: -; j_call: TRBJ1-6; cdr3_aa: CASSQDLTTPLHF; cdr3_nt: TGTGCCAGCAGCCAAGATCTTACAACACCCCTCCACTTT
d_call: TRBD2; v_call: TRBV12-5; clone_size: -; j_call: TRBJ2-3; cdr3_aa: CASGLDLGREGTDTQYF; cdr3_nt: TGTGCTAGTGGTTTGGATTTGGGCCGGGAGGGCACAGATACGCAGTATTTT
d_call: -; v_call: TRBV28; clone_size: few; j_call: TRBJ1-4; cdr3_aa: CASSFDPGNPTNEKLFF; cdr3_nt: TGTGCCAGCAGCTTCGACCCAGGGAACCCCACTAATGAAAAACTGTTTTTT
d_call: TRBD2; v_call: TRBV7-2; clone_size: -; j_call: TRBJ2-1; cdr3_aa: CASSPASGNNEQFF; cdr3_nt: TGTGCCAGCAGCCCTGCTAGCGGGAACAATGAGCAGTTCTTC
d_call: -; v_call: TRBV28; clone_size: -; j_call: TRBJ2-2; cdr3_aa: CASSRESTGELFF; cdr3_nt: TGTGCCAGCAGTAGGGAGAGCACCGGGGAGCTGTTTTTT
d_call: -; v_call: TRBV7-9; clone_size: -; j_call: TRBJ2-7; cdr3_aa: CASSLNGYEQYF; cdr3_nt: TGTGCCAGCAGCTTAAACGGGTACGAGCAGTACTTC
d_call: -; v_call: TRBV9; clone_size: few; j_call: TRBJ2-3; cdr3_aa: CASSVEPWVADTDTQYF; cdr3_nt: TGTGCCAGCAGCGTAGAACCCTGGGTAGCGGACACAGATACGCAGTATTTT
d_call: TRBD1; v_call: TRBV7-6; clone_size: -; j_call: TRBJ2-5; cdr3_aa: CASSLVFSGTGGQSTQYF; cdr3_nt: TGTGCCAGCAGCCTAGTGTTCAGCGGGACAGGGGGCCAATCGACCCAGTACTTC
d_call: -; v_call: TRBV9; clone_size: -; j_call: TRBJ1-6; cdr3_aa: CASSVGGDNSPLHF; cdr3_nt: TGTGCCAGCAGCGTAGGGGGGGATAATTCACCCCTCCACTTT
d_call: -; v_call: TRBV5-6; clone_size: few; j_call: TRBJ2-7; cdr3_aa: CASSRTGRPYEQYF; cdr3_nt: TGTGCCAGCAGTCGAACGGGCAGGCCTTACGAGCAGTACTTC
d_call: -; v_call: TRBV27; clone_size: -; j_call: TRBJ2-1; cdr3_aa: CASRNIGFDEQFF; cdr3_nt: TGTGCCAGCAGGAATATAGGGTTCGATGAGCAGTTCTTC
d_call: -; v_call: TRBV28; clone_size: -; j_call: TRBJ2-5; cdr3_aa: CASSLGMEETQYF; cdr3_nt: TGTGCCAGCAGTTTGGGTATGGAGGAGACCCAGTACTTC
d_call: TRBD1; v_call: TRBV2; clone_size: -; j_call: TRBJ2-7; cdr3_aa: CASSVDRGNEQYF; cdr3_nt: TGTGCCAGCAGTGTGGACAGGGGCAACGAGCAGTACTTC
d_call: -; v_call: TRBV20-1; clone_size: once; j_call: TRBJ2-7; cdr3_aa: CSAPLEEQYF; cdr3_nt: TGCAGTGCTCCGCTTGAGGAGCAGTACTTC
d_call: -; v_call: TRBV5-5; clone_size: -; j_call: TRBJ2-7; cdr3_aa: CASSFGAGTYEQYF; cdr3_nt: TGTGCCAGCAGCTTTGGGGCAGGCACCTACGAGCAGTACTTC
d_call: TRBD2; v_call: TRBV7-2; clone_size: -; j_call: TRBJ2-7; cdr3_aa: CASSSGLAGPTYEQYF; cdr3_nt: TGTGCCAGCAGCTCGGGACTAGCGGGCCCAACCTACGAGCAGTACTTC
d_call: -; v_call: TRBV14; clone_size: few; j_call: TRBJ2-3; cdr3_aa: CASSQEAGQFTDTQYF; cdr3_nt: TGTGCCAGCAGCCAAGAGGCGGGACAGTTCACAGATACGCAGTATTTT
d_call: TRBD2; v_call: TRBV27; clone_size: -; j_call: TRBJ2-1; cdr3_aa: CASSFLDNLLAGGPYNEQFF; cdr3_nt: TGTGCCAGCAGTTTCTTGGACAACCTACTAGCGGGAGGCCCCTACAATGAGCAGTTCTTC
d_call: -; v_call: TRBV28; clone_size: -; j_call: TRBJ2-7; cdr3_aa: CASSPSREQYF; cdr3_nt: TGTGCCAGCAGTCCCTCTCGGGAGCAGTACTTC
d_call: TRBD1; v_call: TRBV18; clone_size: -; j_call: TRBJ2-1; cdr3_aa: CASSPQGVISNEQFF; cdr3_nt: TGTGCCAGCTCACCTCAGGGGGTGATCAGCAATGAGCAGTTCTTC
d_call: -; v_call: TRBV19; clone_size: -; j_call: TRBJ2-7; cdr3_aa: CASSIGNSYEQYF; cdr3_nt: TGTGCCAGTAGTATTGGCAATTCCTACGAGCAGTACTTC